The 30 T cell receptor beta chains below were found in one sample sequenced in a study of cytomegalovirus exposure and HLA in healthy donors. Both 60 Vbeta primers and 13 Jbeta primers went into the PCR. Using immunoSEQ multiplex PCR, the repertoire was profiled, and TCRdb retains in-frame clones only, with some absent. There are a few hundred thousand clones in the sample; 75% to 85% occur only once, and about 0.29% lies in the top ten. Sequencing was carried out using PBMCs. Receptor source: a girl aged 2 to 10 in good health and CMV-seronegative.

The chain combines TRBV29-1 with TRBJ2-7, with 14 bases matching TRBD2. J lost 2 bases, V lost 3 bases, and 18 bases had no gene match. The CDR3 length is 20 residues. Germline loops: CDR1 SQVTM, CDR2 ANQGSEA. As DNA, the CDR3 is TGCAGCGTTGAGGGACTAGCGGGAGTACCCCCTGGGGCGTATACCTACGAGCAGTACTTC. It encodes CSVEGLAGVPPGAYTYEQYF.

J is TRBJ2-7 and V is TRBV18; 15 bases are a match to TRBD2. Germline values: CDR1 KGHSH, CDR2 LQKENI. The CDR3 extends over 16 amino acids. J lost 2 bases, V lost 3 bases, and 2 bases had no gene match. The CDR3: CASSPGLAGGPYEQYF. CDR3 nucleotide sequence: TGTGCCAGCTCACCGGGACTAGCGGGAGGCCCCTACGAGCAGTACTTC.

The chain uses TRBV5-8 and TRBJ1-3, with D possibly TRBD1 on 5 matching bases. Germline lookup yields CDR1 SGHTS and CDR2 YDEGEE. The CDR3 consists of 16 residues. V lost 4 bases to trimming and J lost 0 bases, with 14 bases between them. The CDR3 reads CASSPGYHSSGNTIYF. In DNA form, the CDR3 reads TGTGCCAGCAGCCCAGGGTACCACTCCTCTGGAAACACCATATATTTT.

This clone was recorded once. This chain connects TRBV29-1 to TRBJ2-5, with D hard to call. V shed 6 bases and J shed 5 bases, with 7 bases lying between them. Germline V gene sequence: CDR1 SQVTM, CDR2 ANQGSEA. The CDR3 is 10 residues long. CDR3 residues: CSVARETQYF. The CDR3 DNA follows: TGCAGCGTAGCTAGGGAGACCCAGTACTTC.

The rearrangement uses TRBV19 and TRBJ2-1; no firm D call. Trimming stripped 3 bases from V and 0 bases from J, with 6 bases between. The CDR3 runs 14 residues. The V gene's germline CDR1 is LNHDA and CDR2 SQIVND (reference sequence). The CDR3 coding sequence is TGTGCCAGTAGTATCCCAAACTCCTACAATGAGCAGTTCTTC. Protein: CASSIPNSYNEQFF.

The chain recombines TRBV5-6 with TRBJ1-1, with D uncertain. Germline values: CDR1 SGHDT, CDR2 YYEEEE. This CDR3 contains 13 residues. Trimming stripped 3 bases from V and 6 bases from J, with 12 bases between. This CDR3 is CASSWGGYAEAFF. The CDR3 DNA follows: TGTGCCAGCAGCTGGGGAGGATATGCTGAAGCTTTCTTT.

The V gene is TRBV5-4, the J gene TRBJ1-1; D possibly corresponds to TRBD1 (5 bases). This CDR3 is 13 amino acids long. Trimming stripped 3 bases from V and 4 bases from J, with 10 bases between. Looked up from germline, CDR1 is SGHNT and CDR2 is YYREEE (reference sequence). The CDR3, as DNA: TGTGCCAGCAGCTGGGGGGATCCCACTGAAGCTTTCTTT. Translated: CASSWGDPTEAFF.

The chain uses TRBV5-4 and TRBJ1-1; no clear D. In germline, CDR1 is SGHNT, CDR2 YYREEE (reference sequence). V was shortened by 0 bases and J by 8 bases, with 11 bases between the two germline ends. CDR3 length: 13 residues. CDR3 DNA: TGTGCCAGCAGCTTGGGAGGGAGAAGGGAAGCTTTCTTT. Amino acid sequence: CASSLGGRREAFF.

This clone has only one observation. The CDR3 spells CAWSGETYEQYF. The CDR3 bases are TGTGCCTGGAGTGGCGAAACCTACGAGCAGTACTTC. J is TRBJ2-7 and V is TRBV30; D gene unclear. V was clipped by 1 base and J by 2 bases, with 6 bases between them. Germline lookup yields CDR1 GTSNPN and CDR2 SVGIG (reference sequence). CDR3 length: 12 residues.

This chain joins TRBV7-2 and TRBJ1-1, with D unresolved. Per germline, CDR1 SGHTA and CDR2 FQGNSA. This CDR3 comprises 13 residues. Trimming stripped 5 bases from V and 8 bases from J, with 15 bases between. The CDR3 spells CASSPGLRREAFF. In nucleotides, the CDR3 is TGTGCCAGCAGCCCTGGACTGAGGCGGGAAGCTTTCTTT.

The chain joins TRBV4-1 to TRBJ2-5; 11 bases are a match to TRBD2. From germline, CDR1 is MGHRA and CDR2 YSYEKL. The CDR3 sequence is 16 residues long. J was trimmed by 1 base and V by 3 bases; bases with no gene match: 4. The CDR3 DNA reads TGCGCCAGCAGCCAGCCCGGGACTAGCGGCCAAGAGACCCAGTACTTC. This gives the protein CASSQPGTSGQETQYF.

V is TRBV28 and J is TRBJ1-1; TRBD1 is a possible D gene (6 bases). The CDR3 is 16 amino acids. The V and J ends lost 3 bases and 1 base respectively, with 15 bases between them. In germline, CDR1 is MDHEN, CDR2 SYDVKM. The CDR3 reads CASSFGWGHTNTEAFF. The CDR3 coding sequence is TGTGCCAGCAGTTTCGGTTGGGGACATACGAACACTGAAGCTTTCTTT.

The V and J genes are TRBV7-8 and TRBJ1-2; 8 bases are shared with TRBD1. The length of the CDR3 is 13 residues. V was pared by 8 bases and J by 8 bases, with 10 bases of the junction left unmatched. Germline assignment: CDR1 SGHVS and CDR2 FQNEAQ. The CDR3 DNA sequence: TGTGCCAGCCAAGCAGGGGGCGTAAAAGGCTACACCTTC. Its translation is CASQAGGVKGYTF.

This clone was counted between two and nine times. This chain connects TRBV30 to TRBJ1-1; D call uncertain. The CDR3 loop spans 13 amino acids. Germline assignment: CDR1 GTSNPN and CDR2 SVGIG (reference sequence). Trimming removed 2 bases from V and 0 bases from J, with 7 bases in between. The CDR3 DNA is TGTGCCTGGAGTCCCACTATGAACACTGAAGCTTTCTTT. Translation gives CAWSPTMNTEAFF.

This chain links TRBV29-1 with TRBJ2-2, with 11 bases that match TRBD2. With V trimmed by 6 bases and J by 4 bases, 4 bases remained unmatched. Per the germline V gene, CDR1 is SQVTM and CDR2 is ANQGSEA. The CDR3 is 14 amino acids. The CDR3 DNA is TGCAGCGTCGCGACTAGCGGGGTCACCGGGGAGCTGTTTTTT. Residues: CSVATSGVTGELFF.

This clone was seen more than once but under ten times. The CDR3 bases are TGTGCCAGTAGCCTTACCGGGGACTTGGGGACCCAGTACTTC. Amino acid sequence: CASSLTGDLGTQYF. The chain couples TRBV19 to TRBJ2-5; D possibly corresponds to TRBD2 (6 bases). Looked up from germline, CDR1 is LNHDA and CDR2 is SQIVND (reference sequence). The CDR3 contains 14 residues. Trimming pared 6 bases from V and 7 bases from J, leaving 18 bases between. Complete variable domain (other parts from reference TRBV19 and TRBJ2-5): DGGITQSPKYLFRKEGQNVTLSCEQNLNHDAMYWYRQDPGQGLRLIYYSQIVNDFQKGDIAEGYSVSREKKESFPLTVTSAQKNPTAFYLCASSLTGDLGTQYFGPGTRLLVL.

The chain links TRBV7-6 to TRBJ2-3, with 8 bases that match TRBD2. Germline V lookup: CDR1 SGHVS, CDR2 FNYEAQ. V was pared by 3 bases and J by 2 bases, with 16 bases of the junction left unmatched. The CDR3 has 19 amino acids. The CDR3: CASSFPLGAASGPTDTQYF. CDR3 nucleotides: TGTGCCAGCAGCTTCCCCCTGGGGGCGGCTAGCGGGCCCACAGATACGCAGTATTTT. Based on the CDR3 plus reference TRBV7-6 and TRBJ2-3, the full variable domain is GAGVSQSPRYKVTKRGQDVALRCDPISGHVSLYWYRQALGQGPEFLTYFNYEAQQDKSGLPNDRFSAERPEGSISTLTIQRTEQRDSAMYRCASSFPLGAASGPTDTQYFGPGTRLTVL.

In this sample, this clone turned up a few times. The chain is built from TRBV4-1 and TRBJ2-3; 8 positions match TRBD1. The V gene end was trimmed by 3 bases and the J gene end by 0 bases; junction bases not matched to a gene: 5. CDR1 MGHRA and CDR2 YSYEKL come from the germline V gene. The CDR3 contains 16 residues. The chain's CDR3 is CASSHYQGASTDTQYF. The CDR3, as DNA: TGCGCCAGCAGCCACTACCAGGGGGCCAGCACAGATACGCAGTATTTT.

This clone appeared a few times. This chain uses TRBV27 with TRBJ2-1; the match to TRBD2 covers 8 bases. V shed 2 bases, J shed 8 bases, and the junction held 5 bases outside the gene matches. From germline, CDR1 is MNHEY and CDR2 SMNVEV (reference sequence). This CDR3 comprises 14 residues. CDR3 DNA sequence: TGTGCCAGCAGTTTACCGGGGGGGGGATATGAGCAGTTCTTC. Amino acids: CASSLPGGGYEQFF.

The chain joins TRBV4-1 to TRBJ2-1, with D unclear. The CDR3 has 15 amino acids. V lost 1 base, J lost 2 bases, and 9 bases lay in between. CDR1 is MGHRA, CDR2 YSYEKL, per germline. CDR3 in DNA: TGCGCCAGCAGCCAAGGGGCGCGCACCTACAATGAGCAGTTCTTC. This gives the protein CASSQGARTYNEQFF.

The table lists this clone with a count of one. This chain connects TRBV18 to TRBJ2-2, with 12 bases fitting TRBD2. Germline trimming cut 6 bases from V and 6 bases from J; bases unmatched to any gene: 14. CDR3 length: 18 residues. Per germline, CDR1 KGHSH and CDR2 LQKENI. DNA for the CDR3: TGTGCCAGCTCGACACTCAGGACTAGCGGGGCAGCGGCCGGGGAGCTGTTTTTT. Translated, it gives CASSTLRTSGAAAGELFF.

In its sample, this clone was seen once. V gene TRBV19 combines with J gene TRBJ2-2; 11 bases are a match to TRBD2. There are 16 residues in the CDR3. From germline, CDR1 is LNHDA and CDR2 SQIVND (reference sequence). Trimming cost V 1 base and J 3 bases; bases outside gene matches: 1. CDR3: CASSIGLAGYTGELFF. The CDR3 DNA reads TGTGCCAGTAGTATAGGACTAGCGGGATACACCGGGGAGCTGTTTTTT.

This clone came up once. V is TRBV15 and J is TRBJ2-1; a possible D gene is TRBD2 (6 bases). Germline V gene data show CDR1 as LNHNV and CDR2 as YYDKDF (reference sequence). This CDR3 region has 15 residues. Trimming stripped 0 bases from V and 5 bases from J, with 11 bases between. CDR3 bases: TGTGCCACCAGCAGAGATTTAGGAGGGGACAATGAGCAGTTCTTC. Its translation is CATSRDLGGDNEQFF.

The chain carries TRBV27 and TRBJ2-3; no definite D call. Germline assignment: CDR1 MNHEY and CDR2 SMNVEV (reference sequence). The ends were cut back, 2 bases at V and 8 bases at J, with 8 bases in the middle. The CDR3 extends over 12 amino acids. Here the CDR3 reads CASSLNSRTQYF. In DNA form, the CDR3 reads TGTGCCAGCAGTTTAAACTCCCGTACGCAGTATTTT.

The chain uses TRBV28 and TRBJ1-4; D perhaps matches TRBD1 (6 bases). Trimming cost V 4 bases and J 6 bases, with 12 bases left between them. This CDR3 is built from 14 residues. CDR1 is MDHEN, CDR2 SYDVKM, per germline. The CDR3 protein is CASSSRTVHEKLFF. The CDR3, as DNA: TGTGCCAGCAGTTCTAGGACAGTACATGAAAAACTGTTTTTT. Full variable domain (missing parts from reference TRBV28 and TRBJ1-4): DVKVTQSSRYLVKRTGEKVFLECVQDMDHENMFWYRQDPGLGLRLIYFSYDVKMKEKGDIPEGYSVSREKKERFSLILESASTNQTSMYLCASSSRTVHEKLFFGSGTQLSVL.

The rearrangement joins TRBV30 to TRBJ1-6, with 7 bases identical to TRBD1. Germline CDR1 GTSNPN, CDR2 SVGIG (reference sequence). The CDR3 spans 14 residues. With 1 base clipped from V and 7 bases from J, the junction kept 4 bases outside the gene matches. The CDR3 region is CAWSAGQLNSPLHF. CDR3 in DNA: TGTGCCTGGAGTGCGGGACAGCTAAATTCACCCCTCCACTTT.

The chain is built from TRBV18 and TRBJ1-2, with no clear D. This CDR3 is 16 amino acids long. In germline, CDR1 is KGHSH, CDR2 LQKENI. Trimming took off 0 bases at V and 1 base at J, with 12 bases between the two ends. CDR3: CASSPPSRRGNYGYTF. The CDR3 nucleotides read TGTGCCAGCTCACCACCTTCGCGACGCGGTAACTATGGCTACACCTTC.

The chain employs TRBV19 and TRBJ1-2; no reliable D call. The CDR3 has 14 amino acids. The germline V gene has CDR1 LNHDA and CDR2 SQIVND (reference sequence). V was pared by 10 bases and J by 2 bases, with 17 bases between. Here the CDR3 DNA reads TGTGCCACCAGTATTAATTTCAGGAACTATGGCTACACCTTC. Amino acids: CATSINFRNYGYTF. Full variable domain (outside the CDR3, taken from reference TRBV19 and TRBJ1-2): DGGITQSPKYLFRKEGQNVTLSCEQNLNHDAMYWYRQDPGQGLRLIYYSQIVNDFQKGDIAEGYSVSREKKESFPLTVTSAQKNPTAFYLCATSINFRNYGYTFGSGTRLTVV.

The chain uses TRBV29-1 and TRBJ2-5, with 7 bases aligning to TRBD2. The J call may be in error: the DNA end matches TRBJ2-7 better. Germline V CDR1 and CDR2: SQVTM, ANQGSEA. The CDR3 runs to 15 residues. DNA of the CDR3: TGCAGCGTGGGAGGGGACTCCAACGTCGACTACGAGCAGTACTTC. Translating it yields CSVGGDSNVDYEQYF.

This clone was seen a handful of times. This chain connects TRBV19 to TRBJ1-5; D ambiguous. With 7 bases removed from V and 0 bases from J, the gap between germline ends came to 13 bases. Germline V gene sequence: CDR1 LNHDA, CDR2 SQIVND (reference sequence). The CDR3 length is 15 residues. CDR3 amino acids: CASNINSYSNQPQHF. As DNA, the CDR3 is TGTGCCAGTAACATAAACAGTTATAGCAATCAGCCCCAGCATTTT.